The 32 T cell receptor beta chains below were found in one sample sequenced in a study of blood T cell repertoires in COVID-19. TCRdb keeps only in-frame clones here, not all; method: immunoSEQ multiplex PCR. The sample has roughly 28,000 clones, roughly 87% seen once. Sequencing was performed on peripheral blood. These TCRs come from a human donor with acute or convalescent COVID-19. The donor label of this sample is uncertain.

V is TRBV19 and J is TRBJ2-1; D gene unclear. CDR3 length: 13 residues. The V gene lost 2 bases and the J gene lost 6 bases, with 8 bases spanning the gap. The germline gives CDR1 LNHDA, CDR2 SQIVND (reference sequence). The CDR3 region is CASSILASNEQFF. In nucleotides, the CDR3 is TGTGCCAGTAGTATACTTGCTAGCAATGAGCAGTTCTTC.

The CDR3: CASSTGTFTEQYF. The CDR3 DNA follows: TGTGCCAGCAGTACCGGGACTTTCACCGAGCAGTACTTC. The V gene is TRBV2, the J gene TRBJ2-7; weak D call: TRBD2 (6 bases). CDR1 and CDR2 from the germline V gene are SNHLY and FYNNEI. The CDR3 has 13 amino acids. V was clipped by 5 bases and J by 6 bases, with 14 bases between them.

The chain recombines TRBV2 with TRBJ1-4; D gene ambiguous. V was trimmed by 2 bases and J by 3 bases, leaving 10 bases between them. The length of the CDR3 is 15 residues. Germline V gene data show CDR1 as SNHLY and CDR2 as FYNNEI. The CDR3 here is CASSERGNANEKLFF. DNA for the CDR3: TGTGCCAGCAGTGAACGAGGAAATGCTAATGAAAAACTGTTTTTT.

The chain carries TRBV19 and TRBJ2-3; 11 bases align to TRBD2. CDR1 is LNHDA and CDR2 is SQIVND in the germline V gene (reference sequence). The CDR3 has 15 amino acids. V was pared by 5 bases and J by 7 bases, with 8 bases of the junction left unmatched. The CDR3 loop reads CASSGLAGGRHTQYF. CDR3 sequence (DNA): TGTGCCAGTAGTGGTCTAGCGGGAGGCCGGCATACGCAGTATTTT.

The chain uses TRBV6-2 or TRBV6-3 and TRBJ1-5; D uncertain. CDR1 is MNHEY and CDR2 is SVGEGT in the germline V gene. Between the trimmed V and J ends, which lost 6 bases and 0 bases, there was a span of 27 bases. The CDR3 totals 20 residues. The CDR3 sequence: CASSQYSAGLNLYSNQPQHF. The CDR3 nucleotides are TGTGCCAGCAGCCAGTACTCGGCCGGACTGAACCTTTATAGCAATCAGCCCCAGCATTTT.

V is TRBV5-4 and J is TRBJ1-1, with a possible D match to TRBD1 (5 bases). CDR1 is SGHNT, CDR2 YYREEE, per germline (reference sequence). V was clipped by 0 bases and J by 2 bases, with 8 bases between them. The CDR3 spans 14 residues. Written as DNA, the CDR3 is TGTGCCAGCAGCTTGGTAGGACAAAACACTGAAGCTTTCTTT. This translates into CASSLVGQNTEAFF.

This chain uses TRBV27 with TRBJ2-5, with a weak D call TRBD2 (7 bases). The CDR3 is 14 amino acids. Trimming took off 6 bases at V and 4 bases at J, with 15 bases between the two ends. Per germline, CDR1 MNHEY and CDR2 SMNVEV (reference sequence). CDR3 sequence: CASRPGGRGETQYF. The CDR3 bases are TGTGCCAGCAGGCCGGGGGGCCGGGGAGAGACCCAGTACTTC.

The J gene is TRBJ1-4, the V gene TRBV7-9; D is perhaps TRBD1 (5 bases). The CDR3 is 15 amino acids. Trimming removed 7 bases from V and 0 bases from J, with 12 bases in between. Germline-derived CDR1 and CDR2 are SEHNR and FQNEAQ (reference sequence). CDR3 region: CASTESTATNEKLFF. The CDR3 coding sequence is TGTGCCAGCACTGAATCGACAGCAACTAATGAAAAACTGTTTTTT.

The V gene is TRBV7-2, the J gene TRBJ1-1; 7 bases fit TRBD1. This CDR3 spans 12 amino acids. J lost 11 bases, V lost 2 bases, and 5 bases had no gene match. Germline loops: CDR1 SGHTA, CDR2 FQGNSA. CDR3 region: CASSLSQGKAFF. CDR3 nucleotide sequence: TGTGCCAGCAGCTTATCACAGGGGAAGGCTTTCTTT.

The chain carries TRBV9 and TRBJ2-7; 11 bases align to TRBD2. This CDR3 has 15 amino acids. Germline V CDR1 and CDR2: SGDLS, YYNGEE. J was trimmed by 4 bases and V by 4 bases; bases with no gene match: 7. The CDR3 DNA reads TGTGCCAGCAGCATCGATAGCGGGAGGGGTTACGAGCAGTACTTC. Protein product: CASSIDSGRGYEQYF.

The chain uses TRBV24-1 and TRBJ2-3, with 7 bases fitting TRBD2. Germline V gives CDR1 KGHDR, CDR2 SFDVKD. The J segment lost 1 base and the V segment lost 4 bases, leaving 4 bases of the junction unmatched. This CDR3 has 15 residues. The CDR3 sequence is CATSEPTSGTDTQYF. CDR3 DNA: TGTGCCACCAGTGAGCCTACTAGCGGCACAGATACGCAGTATTTT.

As concerns this clone: The sample contains more than one DNA sequence encoding this CDR3. This chain links TRBV5-1 with TRBJ2-3; D is perhaps TRBD1 (6 bases). CDR1 SGHRS and CDR2 YFSETQ come from the germline V gene. Trimming pared 0 bases from V and 1 base from J, leaving 12 bases between. The CDR3 consists of 16 residues. CDR3 nucleotide sequence: TGCGCCAGCAGCTTGGCATTATCAGGGGGCACAGATACGCAGTATTTT. Its translation: CASSLALSGGTDTQYF.

The chain couples TRBV12-3 or TRBV12-4 to TRBJ1-3; no definite D call. The CDR3 is 13 residues long. V was pared by 10 bases and J by 0 bases, with 10 bases between. The CDR3 region is CAKTQLSGNTIYF. CDR3 nucleotide sequence: TGTGCCAAAACGCAACTCTCTGGAAACACCATATATTTT.

This chain joins TRBV5-4 and TRBJ2-1; weak D call: TRBD1 (5 bases). The V gene lost 4 bases and the J gene lost 5 bases, with 13 bases spanning the gap. CDR1 and CDR2 from the germline V gene are SGHNT and YYREEE (reference sequence). The CDR3 covers 14 residues. The CDR3 here is CASSQGPSDNEQFF. The CDR3 DNA reads as TGTGCCAGCAGCCAGGGCCCATCAGACAATGAGCAGTTCTTC.

The chain has TRBV7-3 and TRBJ1-2, with a possible D match to TRBD1 (6 bases). Germline loops: CDR1 SGHTA, CDR2 FQGTGA. V was clipped by 4 bases and J by 4 bases, with 13 bases between them. The CDR3 extends over 14 amino acids. In DNA, the CDR3 is TGTGCCAGCAGCTCACAGGGTGGTGGCTATGGCTACACCTTC. Encoded protein: CASSSQGGGYGYTF.

This rearrangement joins TRBV6-5 to TRBJ1-6; 7 nucleotides agree with TRBD1. V was pared by 10 bases and J by 5 bases, with 5 bases of the junction left unmatched. The CDR3 has 13 residues. Germline-derived CDR1 and CDR2 are MNHEY and SVGAGI. The CDR3 nucleotides are TGTGCCACCTACAGGGGCCATAATTCACCCCTCCACTTT. The encoded protein is CATYRGHNSPLHF.

The chain has TRBV5-4 and TRBJ1-2, with D tentatively TRBD1 (5 bases). V dropped 2 bases and J dropped 7 bases, with 12 bases sitting between them. CDR1 is SGHNT and CDR2 is YYREEE in the germline V gene (reference sequence). CDR3 length equals 13 residues. DNA of the CDR3: TGTGCCAGCAGCTTTGGGGGGACTGGTGGCTACACCTTC. Translating gives CASSFGGTGGYTF.

The chain couples TRBV18 to TRBJ1-5; TRBD1 matches at 7 bases. Germline assignment: CDR1 KGHSH and CDR2 LQKENI. This CDR3 region has 15 residues. Trimming at V came to 3 bases and at J to 4 bases, leaving 6 bases not matched to a gene. CDR3 loop: CASSPTSQGNQPQHF. Written as DNA, the CDR3 is TGTGCCAGCTCACCGACCTCACAGGGGAATCAGCCCCAGCATTTT.

The chain combines TRBV18 with TRBJ1-5, with TRBD1 matching over 7 bases. This CDR3 contains 16 residues. Germline V lookup: CDR1 KGHSH, CDR2 LQKENI. Germline trimming cut 2 bases from V and 7 bases from J; bases unmatched to any gene: 11. The CDR3 bases are TGTGCCAGCTCACCAGATTTAGGGCCGACAGGGCAGCCCCAGCATTTT. As protein: CASSPDLGPTGQPQHF. Full variable domain (outside the CDR3, taken from reference TRBV18 and TRBJ1-5): NAGVMQNPRHLVRRRGQEARLRCSPMKGHSHVYWYRQLPEEGLKFMVYLQKENIIDESGMPKERFSAEFPKEGPSILRIQQVVRGDSAAYFCASSPDLGPTGQPQHFGDGTRLSIL.

V is TRBV10-2 and J is TRBJ2-6; TRBD1 matches 7 bases. Germline V gene lookup returns CDR1 WSHSY and CDR2 SAAADI. V was clipped by 7 bases and J by 3 bases; unmatched bases: 6. The CDR3 runs 15 residues. The CDR3 spells CASTLDRVGANVLTF. CDR3 DNA sequence: TGCGCCAGCACCCTAGACAGGGTTGGGGCCAACGTCCTGACTTTC.

V gene TRBV30 combines with J gene TRBJ2-5, with D possibly being TRBD1 (5 bases). The germline V and J ends were trimmed by 1 base and 5 bases, with 20 bases remaining between them. CDR1 and CDR2 (germline): GTSNPN, SVGIG (reference sequence). The CDR3 runs 16 residues. CDR3 protein: CAWSGTPIRLYETQYF. CDR3 nucleotides: TGTGCCTGGAGTGGGACACCCATACGGCTCTACGAGACCCAGTACTTC.

The CDR3 loop reads CASQTGDLYEQYF. The CDR3 DNA is TGTGCCAGCCAAACGGGGGATCTCTACGAGCAGTACTTC. This chain joins TRBV6-5 and TRBJ2-7, with D possibly TRBD2 on 6 matching bases. The CDR3 extends over 13 amino acids. In germline, CDR1 is MNHEY, CDR2 SVGAGI. V shed 8 bases and J shed 3 bases, with 14 bases lying between them.

The chain is built from TRBV7-3 and TRBJ1-2, with D tentatively TRBD1 (6 bases). With 4 bases removed from V and 2 bases from J, the gap between germline ends came to 17 bases. Germline CDR1 reads SGHTA; CDR2 reads FQGTGA. The length of the CDR3 is 16 residues. This CDR3 reads CASSSSGQLLNYGYTF. CDR3 DNA sequence: TGTGCCAGCAGCTCCTCCGGACAGCTACTAAACTATGGCTACACCTTC.

The chain carries TRBV4-2 and TRBJ1-6; D is unresolved. Germline lookup yields CDR1 LGHNA and CDR2 YNFKEQ. This CDR3 spans 17 amino acids. The V and J ends lost 3 bases and 4 bases respectively, with 16 bases between them. This chain's CDR3 is CASSQEEGLSYNSPLHF. The CDR3 bases are TGTGCCAGCAGCCAGGAGGAAGGGTTAAGTTATAATTCACCCCTCCACTTT.

The chain couples TRBV6-5 to TRBJ1-1; 9 bases fit TRBD1. The CDR3 covers 16 residues. Per germline, CDR1 MNHEY and CDR2 SVGAGI. With V trimmed by 2 bases and J by 5 bases, 9 bases remained unmatched. The DNA of the CDR3 is TGTGCCAGCAGTTACCGCGGGACAGGGATCAAAACTGAAGCTTTCTTT. Amino acids: CASSYRGTGIKTEAFF.

V gene TRBV15 combines with J gene TRBJ1-2; D gene unclear. This CDR3 spans 13 amino acids. Germline-derived CDR1 and CDR2 are LNHNV and YYDKDF (reference sequence). V was cut by 0 bases and J by 8 bases, with 10 bases left in between. The CDR3: CATSREEGDGYTF. DNA for the CDR3: TGTGCCACCAGCAGAGAGGAGGGCGACGGCTACACCTTC.

This rearrangement joins TRBV10-2 to TRBJ1-1, with a possible D match to TRBD1 (5 bases). This CDR3 has 13 residues. V shed 8 bases and J shed 8 bases, with 18 bases lying between them. Germline CDR1 reads WSHSY; CDR2 reads SAAADI. The CDR3 DNA is TGCGCCAGCGGAGGGGCGGGCAGAAGAGAAGCTTTCTTT. Encoded protein: CASGGAGRREAFF.

This clone was counted once. The chain employs TRBV5-4 and TRBJ2-3; D is perhaps TRBD2 (5 bases). This CDR3 is built from 17 residues. With 4 bases removed from V and 5 bases from J, the gap between germline ends came to 23 bases. Germline V gives CDR1 SGHNT, CDR2 YYREEE (reference sequence). The CDR3 region has the DNA TGTGCCAGCAGCCCCCCCCTGGGGAAAGGGAGTGGAGATACGCAGTATTTT. It yields the protein CASSPPLGKGSGDTQYF.

This clone was seen a few times. The V and J genes are TRBV9 and TRBJ1-5; D is possibly TRBD1 (5 bases). Germline loops: CDR1 SGDLS, CDR2 YYNGEE. Trimming cost V 0 bases and J 9 bases, with 16 bases left between them. CDR3 length: 15 amino acids. The CDR3 loop reads CASSVDGRTPPPQHF. The DNA for the CDR3 is TGTGCCAGCAGCGTAGATGGCAGGACACCGCCGCCCCAGCATTTT. The complete variable domain, with remaining parts taken from reference TRBV9 and TRBJ1-5, reads DSGVTQTPKHLITATGQRVTLRCSPRSGDLSVYWYQQSLDQGLQFLIQYYNGEERAKGNILERFSAQQFPDLHSELNLSSLELGDSALYFCASSVDGRTPPPQHFGDGTRLSIL.

The count of this clone is one. The chain joins TRBV19 to TRBJ1-4; D might be TRBD1 (6 bases). The CDR3 runs to 14 residues. V dropped 4 bases and J dropped 8 bases, with 14 bases sitting between them. Germline V CDR1 and CDR2: LNHDA, SQIVND (reference sequence). CDR3 residues: CASSRGRQDEKLFF. Written as DNA, the CDR3 is TGTGCCAGTAGTAGGGGAAGACAGGACGAAAAACTGTTTTTT.

The V call is TRBV24-1, the J call TRBJ2-3, with 9 bases identical to TRBD2. The length of the CDR3 is 14 residues. CDR1 and CDR2 from the germline V gene are KGHDR and SFDVKD. Trimming removed 5 bases from V and 14 bases from J; junction bases left unmatched: 13. The chain's CDR3 is CATSGKREDQSVYF. CDR3 DNA: TGTGCCACCAGTGGAAAGCGGGAGGATCAATCTGTGTATTTT.

In this sample, this clone turned up once. The chain carries TRBV3-1 (or the pseudogene TRBV3-2) and TRBJ1-2; 10 nucleotides match TRBD1. V was clipped by 5 bases and J by 9 bases; unmatched bases: 9. Germline CDR1 is LGHDT and CDR2 is YNNKEL (reference sequence). The CDR3 extends over 14 amino acids. The CDR3 here is CASSSGTGVLSYTF. Written as DNA, the CDR3 is TGTGCCAGCAGCTCCGGGACAGGGGTCTTAAGCTACACCTTC.